This T cell receptor beta chain emerged from a study of shared clonotypes between healthy human individuals. Study context: A couple of female and a few male donors aged 18 to 49 were enrolled. Study conclusions and caveats: Generally, estimated richness proved larger in naive subsets than it did in memory subsets.

J lost 4 bases, V lost 4 bases, and 7 bases had no gene match. The CDR3 totals 14 residues. Germline loops: CDR1 MNHEY, CDR2 SVGAGI. About this clone: Its specificity is not known. The same CDR3 is also encoded by other DNA sequences in this sample.

Each PCR replicate from the sorted subsets contained around 0.2 ug DNA, which is 25,000 to 30,000 T cell genomes. Method: immunoSEQ multiplex PCR; TCRdb's copy keeps in-frame clones and lacks some. The sample carries 2 million to 2.5 million clones, nearly 97% recorded once. Sequencing input: naive CD4+ T cells sorted from blood. Specified subset: CD45RA+ positively selected. This receptor was identified in a man between 18 and 29 years old in good health. The rearrangement uses TRBV6-5 and TRBJ2-7; 7 bases match TRBD2. CDR3 sequence reads: CASSSPGGGYEQYF. The CDR3, as DNA: TGTGCCAGCAGTTCGCCTGGGGGGGGATACGAGCAGTACTTC.